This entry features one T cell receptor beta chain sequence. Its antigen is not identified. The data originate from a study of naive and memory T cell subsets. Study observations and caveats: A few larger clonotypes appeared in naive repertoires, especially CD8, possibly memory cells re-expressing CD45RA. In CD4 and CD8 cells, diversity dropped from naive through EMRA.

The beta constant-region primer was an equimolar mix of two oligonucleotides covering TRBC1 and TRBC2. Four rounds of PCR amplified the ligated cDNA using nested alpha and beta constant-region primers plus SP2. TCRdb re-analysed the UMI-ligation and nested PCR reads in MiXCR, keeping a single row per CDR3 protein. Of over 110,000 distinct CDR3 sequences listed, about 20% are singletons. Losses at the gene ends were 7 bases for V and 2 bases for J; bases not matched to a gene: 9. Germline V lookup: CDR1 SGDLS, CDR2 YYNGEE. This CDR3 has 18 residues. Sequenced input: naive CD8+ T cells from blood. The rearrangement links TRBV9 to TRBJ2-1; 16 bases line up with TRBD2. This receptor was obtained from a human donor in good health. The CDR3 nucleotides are TGTGCCAGCTGGGGACTAGCGGGAGGGATCCTAACCTACAATGAGCAGTTCTTC. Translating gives CASWGLAGGILTYNEQFF.